This paragraph covers one T cell receptor (beta chain) sequence. The CDR3 loop spans 13 amino acids. Germline values: CDR1 SGHTS, CDR2 YDEGEE. V gave up 4 bases and J gave up 7 bases; unmatched junction bases: 4. This specimen comes from a study of Graves' ophthalmopathy and Graves' hyperthyroidism. In donors with ophthalmopathy, activity was moderate-to-severe, with CAS ≥3, NOSPECS ≥4 and duration under 3 months. Additional autoimmune diseases, uncontrolled infections, pregnancy or lactation disqualified patients. From fresh peripheral blood, around 10 ml in volume, the PBMCs were obtained. From RNA, the CDR3 regions of TCR beta chains were amplified and sequenced. An opening RT-PCR round employed HTBI primers and preceded a second-round multiplex PCR. TCRdb itself ran the multiplex PCR reads through MiXCR, one entry per CDR3 protein. This table holds 600,000 to 700,000 distinct CDR3 sequences, just over 40% found once.

The specimen was peripheral blood. This TCR was sampled from an adult man with Graves' ophthalmopathy. The chain combines TRBV5-8 with TRBJ1-1; the match to TRBD1 covers 10 bases. The CDR3 sequence is CASSRTGGDEAFF. The CDR3 DNA is TGTGCCAGCAGCAGGACAGGGGGAGATGAAGCTTTCTTT.